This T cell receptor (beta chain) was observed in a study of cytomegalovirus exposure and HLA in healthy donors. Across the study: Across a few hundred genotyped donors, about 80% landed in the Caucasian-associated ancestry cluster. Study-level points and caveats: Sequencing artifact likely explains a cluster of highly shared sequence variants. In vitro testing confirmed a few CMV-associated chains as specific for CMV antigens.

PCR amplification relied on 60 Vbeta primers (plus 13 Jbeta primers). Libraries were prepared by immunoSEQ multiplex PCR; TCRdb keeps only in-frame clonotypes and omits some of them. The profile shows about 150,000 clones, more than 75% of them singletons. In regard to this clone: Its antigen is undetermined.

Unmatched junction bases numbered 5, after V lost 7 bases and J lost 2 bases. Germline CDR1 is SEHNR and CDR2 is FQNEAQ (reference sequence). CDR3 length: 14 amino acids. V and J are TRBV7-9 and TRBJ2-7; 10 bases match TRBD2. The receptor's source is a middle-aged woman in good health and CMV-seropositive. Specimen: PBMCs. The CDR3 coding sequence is TGTGCCAGCACCTCGACTAGCGGGCCCTACGAGCAGTACTTC. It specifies CASTSTSGPYEQYF.